The present TCR beta chain was sequenced within a study of vaccination effects on CD4 cells after COVID-19. At the level of the study: Vaccine administered to participants consisted of two doses of either BNT162b2 or mRNA-1273.

Viral peptide pool expansion of antigen-specific CD4+ T cells preceded sequencing in the ViraFEST assay. The culture ran for approximately 10 days, and then CD4+ T cells were isolated. Vaccinees lacked prior SARS-CoV-2 infection and tested negative for nucleocapsid antibodies. A few million PBMC were seeded per well and grown in the presence of 10 IU/ml IL-2 and approximately 11 ug/ml peptides. Profiled with immunoSEQ multiplex PCR; TCRdb holds only in-frame clones, not every one. The profile covers roughly 50,000 clones, with roughly 73% appearing a single time and over 5% taken by the ten largest. The germline V gene has CDR1 MNHEY and CDR2 SVGEGT. Trimming took off 0 bases at V and 4 bases at J, with 9 bases between the two ends. This CDR3 contains 15 residues. General study results and limits: After vaccination, at late timepoints, clones induced by infection and by vaccine contracted markedly. Few convalescent patients were included, and no early post-infection timepoints were sampled.

About this clone: Its cognate antigen is unknown.

This clonotype was obtained from a human donor who received a COVID-19 vaccine. V is TRBV6-2 or TRBV6-3 and J is TRBJ2-2, with TRBD2 as a possible D gene (6 bases). Source: CD4+ T cells from PBMCs cultured with HCoV-OC43 spike peptides, taken before COVID-19 vaccination. Subset described: HCoV-OC43 spike overlapping peptide pool stimulation. CDR3 coding DNA: TGTGCCAGCAGTTACTCCCGGGGGATCACCGGGGAGCTGTTTTTT. Protein sequence: CASSYSRGITGELFF.